One sample yielded the 23 T cell receptor beta chains listed below, sequenced in a study of blood T cell repertoires in COVID-19. Clones were sequenced by immunoSEQ multiplex PCR, and TCRdb holds only the in-frame ones, with some missing. The sample lists under 150,000 clones; around four fifths were seen once. Sequencing was carried out using peripheral blood. The receptor set was obtained from a human donor in a cohort sampled during active COVID-19.

J is TRBJ1-2 and V is TRBV3-1 (or the pseudogene TRBV3-2); TRBD1 might be the D (6 bases). Trimming left V 1 base short and J 8 bases short, with 11 bases between. Germline V gene lookup returns CDR1 LGHDT and CDR2 YNNKEL (reference sequence). This CDR3 contains 13 residues. The CDR3 protein is CASSQANRVGYTF. DNA for the CDR3: TGTGCCAGCAGCCAAGCAAACAGGGTCGGCTACACCTTC.

V is TRBV7-9 and J is TRBJ2-1, with D tentatively TRBD2 (5 bases). The length of the CDR3 is 12 residues. V lost 0 bases, J lost 10 bases, and 7 bases lay in between. The germline V gene has CDR1 SEHNR and CDR2 FQNEAQ (reference sequence). CDR3 region: CASSLAAGEQFF. The CDR3 DNA follows: TGTGCCAGCAGCTTAGCGGCGGGCGAGCAGTTCTTC.

The CDR3: CSVANYGTF. The CDR3 DNA reads as TGCAGCGTTGCCAATTACGGCACCTTC. The gene calls are TRBV29-1 and TRBJ1-2; D remains unclear. CDR1 is SQVTM and CDR2 is ANQGSEA in the germline V gene. Deletions cut 4 bases from V and 13 bases from J, with 10 bases between. The CDR3 totals 9 residues.

The V call is TRBV11-3, the J call TRBJ2-7; D may be TRBD2 (6 bases). The CDR3 has 15 residues. The V and J ends lost 2 bases and 3 bases respectively, with 14 bases between them. The germline V gene has CDR1 SGHNT and CDR2 YENEEA. The CDR3 region has the DNA TGTGCCAGCAGCTTAAATCCCGGGAGCAACTACGAGCAGTACTTC. Translation: CASSLNPGSNYEQYF.

The chain is built from TRBV7-3 and TRBJ2-2; 8 bases match TRBD2. The CDR3 loop spans 15 amino acids. CDR1 and CDR2 from the germline V gene are SGHTA and FQGTGA. V lost 2 bases and J lost 6; bases outside the gene matches: 5. The DNA of the CDR3 is TGTGCCAGCAGCTTAGCGGGGGGCGCATCCGGGGAGCTGTTTTTT. Protein: CASSLAGGASGELFF.

J is TRBJ1-1 and V is TRBV30; D gene unclear. Trimming pared 4 bases from V and 5 bases from J, leaving 8 bases between. CDR3 length: 11 amino acids. CDR1 is GTSNPN and CDR2 is SVGIG in the germline V gene (reference sequence). For the CDR3, the DNA is TGTGCCTGGATGACTGGGACTGAAGCTTTCTTT. Its protein is CAWMTGTEAFF.

The gene calls are TRBV2 and TRBJ2-7; TRBD2 matches at 7 bases. The CDR3 runs to 14 residues. From germline, CDR1 is SNHLY and CDR2 FYNNEI. J lost 4 bases, V lost 6 bases, and 9 bases had no gene match. The CDR3 loop is CASRREGRSYEQYF. CDR3 coding DNA: TGTGCCAGCAGGAGGGAGGGGAGGAGTTACGAGCAGTACTTC. The full variable domain, its missing parts supplied by reference TRBV2 and TRBJ2-7, is EPEVTQTPSHQVTQMGQEVILRCVPISNHLYFYWYRQILGQKVEFLVSFYNNEISEKSEIFDDQFSVERPDGSNFTLKIRSTKLEDSAMYFCASRREGRSYEQYFGPGTRLTVT.

The V call is TRBV7-3, the J call TRBJ2-1; TRBD2 agrees at 12 bases. The J segment lost 8 bases and the V segment lost 5 bases, leaving 7 bases of the junction unmatched. This CDR3 has 15 amino acids. Germline lookup yields CDR1 SGHTA and CDR2 FQGTGA. CDR3 loop: CASSLGLAGKDEQFF. CDR3 sequence (DNA): TGTGCCAGCAGCCTCGGACTAGCGGGGAAGGATGAGCAGTTCTTC.

The chain joins TRBV21-1 to TRBJ1-1; the DNA was not compared with TRBD1, the D call given in the table. TRBV21-1 is recorded as a pseudogene. The CDR3 extends over 14 amino acids. The CDR3 loop is CASSKLSGQREAFF. The CDR3 DNA reads TGTGCCAGCAGCAAATTATCCGGACAACGGGAAGCTTTCTTT.

V is TRBV2 and J is TRBJ2-1, with D possibly being TRBD2 (6 bases). CDR1 SNHLY and CDR2 FYNNEI come from the germline V gene. V lost 5 bases to trimming and J lost 10 bases, with 18 bases between them. This CDR3 comprises 14 residues. CDR3 sequence reads: CASSIRDLGREQFF. For the CDR3, the DNA is TGTGCCAGCAGTATCCGGGACCTAGGGAGGGAGCAGTTCTTC.

The count of this clone is one. The rearrangement joins TRBV5-1 to TRBJ1-4; D is perhaps TRBD1 (6 bases). Deletions cut 3 bases from V and 5 bases from J, with 11 bases between. Per germline, CDR1 SGHRS and CDR2 YFSETQ. The CDR3 is made up of 14 amino acids. The CDR3: CASSWTDRNEKLFF. The CDR3 DNA sequence: TGCGCCAGCAGCTGGACAGACCGAAATGAAAAACTGTTTTTT.

The chain employs TRBV19 and TRBJ2-7, with 13 bases matching TRBD2. CDR1 LNHDA and CDR2 SQIVND come from the germline V gene (reference sequence). There are 14 residues in the CDR3. Losses at the gene ends were 6 bases for V and 3 bases for J; bases not matched to a gene: 2. The CDR3 bases are TGTGCCAGTAGGGGACTAGCGGGGAGCTACGAGCAGTACTTC. Translation gives CASRGLAGSYEQYF.

This chain connects TRBV28 to TRBJ2-7; 10 positions agree with TRBD2. The V gene end was trimmed by 8 bases and the J gene end by 6 bases; junction bases not matched to a gene: 16. Germline-derived CDR1 and CDR2 are MDHEN and SYDVKM. The CDR3 has 16 amino acids. CDR3 residues: CASGRTSGSPWGEQYF. The CDR3 coding sequence is TGTGCCAGCGGGAGGACTAGCGGCTCCCCCTGGGGCGAGCAGTACTTC. Full variable domain (outside the CDR3, taken from reference TRBV28 and TRBJ2-7): DVKVTQSSRYLVKRTGEKVFLECVQDMDHENMFWYRQDPGLGLRLIYFSYDVKMKEKGDIPEGYSVSREKKERFSLILESASTNQTSMYLCASGRTSGSPWGEQYFGPGTRLTVT.

The genes are TRBV6-6 and TRBJ1-1; possibly TRBD1 for D (6 bases). CDR1 is MNHNY, CDR2 SVGAGI, per germline (reference sequence). The CDR3 spans 16 residues. V was cut by 6 bases and J by 3 bases, with 20 bases left in between. CDR3 protein: CASRTTGSIRYTEAFF. The CDR3 nucleotides are TGTGCCAGCAGAACAACAGGGAGTATAAGGTACACTGAAGCTTTCTTT.

V usage is TRBV6-6 and J usage is TRBJ1-1, with D perhaps TRBD1 (5 bases). CDR3 length: 14 amino acids. Germline V CDR1 and CDR2: MNHNY, SVGAGI (reference sequence). Trimming stripped 6 bases from V and 4 bases from J, with 15 bases between. The DNA for the CDR3 is TGTGCCAGCAGGAGTGAAGGGAGGGGCACTGAAGCTTTCTTT. This translates into CASRSEGRGTEAFF.

The chain couples TRBV11-2 to TRBJ2-7; 10 positions match TRBD2. Germline-derived CDR1 and CDR2 are SGHAT and FQNNGV. Trimming removed 7 bases from V and 2 bases from J; junction bases left unmatched: 14. This CDR3 comprises 17 residues. CDR3 amino acids: CASKGWSSGGLTYEQYF. The CDR3 DNA is TGTGCCAGCAAAGGTTGGTCTAGCGGGGGCCTAACCTACGAGCAGTACTTC. The whole variable domain, remainder taken from reference TRBV11-2 and TRBJ2-7, is EAGVAQSPRYKIIEKRQSVAFWCNPISGHATLYWYQQILGQGPKLLIQFQNNGVVDDSQLPKDRFSAERLKGVDSTLKIQPAKLEDSAVYLCASKGWSSGGLTYEQYFGPGTRLTVT.

This sequence joins TRBV9 and TRBJ2-7; 12 bases match TRBD1. Trimming removed 4 bases from V and 4 bases from J; junction bases left unmatched: 6. Germline values: CDR1 SGDLS, CDR2 YYNGEE. The CDR3 extends over 15 amino acids. This CDR3 reads CASSFGTGGLYEQYF. The CDR3 region has the DNA TGTGCCAGCAGCTTCGGGACAGGGGGCTTGTACGAGCAGTACTTC.

This sequence joins TRBV10-3 and TRBJ1-1, with 7 bases that match TRBD1. CDR1 is ENHRY, CDR2 SYGVKD, per germline. The CDR3 loop spans 15 amino acids. With 3 bases clipped from V and 0 bases from J, the junction kept 4 bases outside the gene matches. In DNA form, the CDR3 reads TGTGCCATCAGTGAATCGGGACAGATGAACACTGAAGCTTTCTTT. Encoded protein: CAISESGQMNTEAFF.

This rearrangement joins TRBV18 to TRBJ2-1, with no clear D. CDR3 size: 13 residues. Trimming left V 3 bases short and J 4 bases short, with 7 bases between. Per germline, CDR1 KGHSH and CDR2 LQKENI. The CDR3 reads CASSPLEYNEQFF. CDR3 DNA: TGTGCCAGCTCACCGTTAGAGTACAATGAGCAGTTCTTC.

DNA of the CDR3: TGCGCCAGCAGTCCGGACGGGGGAAGAAATTCACCCCTCCACTTT. Encoded protein: CASSPDGGRNSPLHF. The gene calls are TRBV5-1 and TRBJ1-6; weak D call: TRBD1 (5 bases). The CDR3 loop spans 15 amino acids. The germline V gene encodes CDR1 SGHRS and CDR2 YFSETQ. Trimming cost V 5 bases and J 7 bases, with 16 bases left between them. Variable domain in full (rest from reference TRBV5-1 and TRBJ1-6): KAGVTQTPRYLIKTRGQQVTLSCSPISGHRSVSWYQQTPGQGLQFLFEYFSETQRNKGNFPGRFSGRQFSNSRSEMNVSTLELGDSALYLCASSPDGGRNSPLHFGNGTRLTVT.

This sequence joins TRBV7-8 and TRBJ2-7, with D unresolved. Trimming pared 5 bases from V and 6 bases from J, leaving 11 bases between. Germline V lookup: CDR1 SGHVS, CDR2 FQNEAQ. This CDR3 comprises 12 residues. CDR3 in amino acids: CASSPYPGEQYF. The CDR3 DNA is TGTGCCAGCAGCCCTTATCCCGGCGAGCAGTACTTC.

This clone has only one observation. This chain joins TRBV30 and TRBJ2-7, with TRBD1 matching 7 bases. V shed 1 base, J shed 7 bases, and the junction held 7 bases outside the gene matches. The CDR3 totals 13 residues. Germline CDR1 reads GTSNPN; CDR2 reads SVGIG (reference sequence). The CDR3 coding sequence is TGTGCCTGGAGTGCTTACAGGGGCGAGGAGCAGTACTTC. Residues: CAWSAYRGEEQYF.

This clone was picked up one time. The J gene is TRBJ2-5, the V gene TRBV6-1; no clear D gene. The germline V gene has CDR1 MNHNS and CDR2 SASEGT. V was trimmed by 5 bases and J by 5 bases, leaving 12 bases between them. The CDR3 length is 13 residues. Written as DNA, the CDR3 is TGTGCCAGCAGTCCGTCCTTCCGGGAGACCCAGTACTTC. It specifies CASSPSFRETQYF.